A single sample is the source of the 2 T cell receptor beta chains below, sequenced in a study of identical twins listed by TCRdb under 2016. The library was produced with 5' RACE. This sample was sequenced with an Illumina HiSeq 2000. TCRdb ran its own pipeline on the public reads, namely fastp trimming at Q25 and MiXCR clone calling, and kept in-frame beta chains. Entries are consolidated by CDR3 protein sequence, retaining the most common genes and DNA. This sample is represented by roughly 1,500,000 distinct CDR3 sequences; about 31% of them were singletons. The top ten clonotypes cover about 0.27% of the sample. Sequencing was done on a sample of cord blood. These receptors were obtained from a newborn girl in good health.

As DNA, the CDR3 is TGTGCCAGCAACGTATCCTACGAGCAGTACTTC. Encoded protein: CASNVSYEQYF. The chain has TRBV7-9 and TRBJ2-7; D is undetermined. Germline V CDR1 and CDR2: SEHNR, FQNEAQ (reference sequence). The CDR3 extends over 11 amino acids. V lost 7 bases, J lost 1 base, and 5 bases lay in between.

CDR3 sequence: CASSLVDAKNIQYF. CDR3 sequence (DNA): TGTGCCAGCAGCTTGGTGGACGCCAAAAACATTCAGTACTTC. The V and J genes are TRBV5-6 and TRBJ2-4; D unresolved. Germline loops: CDR1 SGHDT, CDR2 YYEEEE. V was cut by 0 bases and J by 1 base, with 5 bases left in between. This CDR3 region has 14 residues.